This TCR beta chain derives from a study of T-cell memory formation after mild COVID-19. Overall study: Clustering of TCRs was largely donor specific. Findings of the study overall: Clones that contracted from day 15 to 85 were balanced CD4/CD8, while later expanders leaned CD4+. For contracting clones, CD4+ ones sat mainly in CM and EM, CD8+ in EMRA.

Constant-segment-primed 5'RACE gave TCR alpha and TCR beta cDNA libraries with sample barcodes and UMIs. TCRdb processed the 5' RACE reads anew with MiXCR; each CDR3 protein has one entry. The sample lists around 340,000 distinct CDR3 sequences; roughly 15% were seen once. Within the sample, this clonotype is medium-sized. The target antigen is unknown. V was shortened by 0 bases and J by 4 bases, with 7 bases between the two germline ends. Germline assignment: CDR1 SGDLS and CDR2 YYNGEE. This CDR3 is 13 amino acids long. The chain links TRBV9 to TRBJ1-1, with D unclear. The sequence was collected from a man aged 18 to 30 who had mild COVID-19 (a few samples of this study predate the infection). Cell type and time point are not known. Input material: PBMCs or a T cell subset sorted from them (not recorded which). As DNA, the CDR3 is TGTGCCAGCAGCGTAGGGACGGGCACTGAAGCTTTCTTT. Protein: CASSVGTGTEAFF.